The 8 T cell receptor beta chains presented below share a single source sample, sequenced in a study of vaccination and CD4 T cells after COVID-19 (dated by TCRdb to about 2022). The method behind the library was PCR. Instrument on record: Illumina iSeq 100. Using fastp at Q25 and MiXCR, TCRdb reprocessed the public reads and kept productive beta chains. Every CDR3 protein is listed once, alongside the most common genes and DNA of its rows. The sample data list about 29,000 distinct CDR3 sequences, and roughly 50% of these were observed just once. The ten largest clonotypes hold 5.5% to 7.5% of the sample. In the paper's terms, the time point label means: late sampling 161 to 241 days after vaccination in three convalescent patients. Sequences were derived from CD4+ T cells from blood, sampled about 7 months after SARS-CoV-2 vaccination. The source of these receptors is a human donor who had recovered from COVID-19.

The CDR3 nucleotides read TGTGCCAGCAGTCCAATTAGGGGCACAGAGCTGGACGAGCAGTACTTC. The encoded protein is CASSPIRGTELDEQYF. The chain carries TRBV27 and TRBJ2-7; a possible D gene is TRBD1 (5 bases). Germline CDR1 reads MNHEY; CDR2 reads SMNVEV (reference sequence). V lost 5 bases, J lost 5 bases, and 22 bases lay in between. The CDR3 has 16 residues.

The chain links TRBV15 to TRBJ2-2; 7 bases match TRBD1. V gave up 2 bases and J gave up 3 bases; unmatched junction bases: 0. Germline assignment: CDR1 LNHNV and CDR2 YYDKDF (reference sequence). The length of the CDR3 is 14 residues. The CDR3, as DNA: TGTGCCACCAGCAGACAGGGGGACACCGGGGAGCTGTTTTTT. This encodes CATSRQGDTGELFF.

The chain uses TRBV18 and TRBJ2-5, with 9 bases identical to TRBD2. The CDR3 is 16 residues long. The germline gives CDR1 KGHSH, CDR2 LQKENI. The ends lost 2 bases at V and 11 bases at J; junction bases unmatched: 15. CDR3 protein: CASSPRDKGLAIPQYF. As DNA, the CDR3 is TGTGCCAGCTCACCAAGGGATAAGGGACTAGCCATACCACAGTACTTC.

The chain links TRBV15 to TRBJ1-5; 9 bases map to TRBD1. This CDR3 has 11 residues. Losses at the gene ends were 5 bases for V and 14 bases for J; bases not matched to a gene: 4. The germline gives CDR1 LNHNV, CDR2 YYDKDF (reference sequence). The CDR3 spells CATSSGTGKHF. Written as DNA, the CDR3 is TGTGCCACCAGCTCCGGGACAGGGAAGCATTTT.

The chain uses TRBV20-1 and TRBJ2-1; 9 positions agree with TRBD2. Germline CDR1 is DFQATT and CDR2 is SNEGSKA (reference sequence). CDR3 length: 16 residues. With 0 bases clipped from V and 6 bases from J, the junction kept 9 bases outside the gene matches. CDR3 sequence (DNA): TGCAGTGCTAGAGATTTTATAGCGGGAGTATTCAATGAGCAGTTCTTC. This gives the protein CSARDFIAGVFNEQFF.

This clonotype showed up just a few times. The chain is built from TRBV12-3 or TRBV12-4 and TRBJ2-7; D is ambiguous. Between the trimmed V and J ends, which lost 3 bases and 5 bases, there was a span of 5 bases. This CDR3 has 11 residues. CDR3 loop: CASSLRNEQYF. CDR3 sequence (DNA): TGTGCCAGCAGTTTGAGGAACGAGCAGTACTTC.

The CDR3 DNA reads TGTGCCAGCAGCCAAGGCAGAGCGGGGACCCAGTACTTC. The encoded protein is CASSQGRAGTQYF. V gene TRBV7-2 combines with J gene TRBJ2-5; TRBD2 might be the D (6 bases). The CDR3 consists of 13 residues. V was shortened by 5 bases and J by 7 bases, with 14 bases between the two germline ends. From germline, CDR1 is SGHTA and CDR2 FQGNSA.

The rearrangement links TRBV20-1 to TRBJ2-3, with TRBD2 matching 8 bases. Losses at the gene ends were 3 bases for V and 3 bases for J; bases not matched to a gene: 2. This CDR3 contains 13 residues. CDR1 is DFQATT and CDR2 is SNEGSKA in the germline V gene (reference sequence). The CDR3 is CSASGRVTDTQYF. CDR3 sequence (DNA): TGCAGTGCTAGCGGGAGGGTGACAGATACGCAGTATTTT.